Below, 16 T cell receptor beta chains from the same sample are listed, as sequenced in a study of CD8 T cells in ankylosing spondylitis. Each CDR3 protein gets one entry after TCRdb re-called the 5' RACE reads with MiXCR. Among approximately 350,000 distinct CDR3 sequences, approximately 14% were seen once, and the ten largest hold roughly 0.99%. Material for sequencing was blood, either unsorted or a sorted T cell fraction (not recorded which). The receptors were gathered from a male donor with ankylosing spondylitis or in good health (not recorded which).

The CDR3 spells CARSFTGRGTNEKLFF. DNA for the CDR3: TGTGCCAGAAGCTTCACAGGCCGGGGGACTAATGAAAAACTGTTTTTT. The rearrangement links TRBV5-3 to TRBJ1-4, with D perhaps matching TRBD1 (5 bases). TRBV5-3 is an open reading frame, and its role is uncertain. Trimming took 2 bases from V and 2 from J, leaving 13 bases between them. The CDR3 is 16 amino acids.

This clonotype was seen more than once but under ten times. The gene calls are TRBV18 and TRBJ1-5; D remains ambiguous. The CDR3 totals 15 residues. V dropped 2 bases and J dropped 2 bases, with 10 bases sitting between them. CDR1 and CDR2 from the germline V gene are KGHSH and LQKENI. The CDR3 region is CASSPSNARNQPQHF. The CDR3 DNA sequence: TGTGCCAGCTCACCAAGTAACGCCCGCAATCAGCCCCAGCATTTT. The full variable domain, in which reference TRBV18 and TRBJ1-5 provide the parts outside the CDR3, is NAGVMQNPRHLVRRRGQEARLRCSPMKGHSHVYWYRQLPEEGLKFMVYLQKENIIDESGMPKERFSAEFPKEGPSILRIQQVVRGDSAAYFCASSPSNARNQPQHFGDGTRLSIL.

This chain uses TRBV6-4 with TRBJ2-1; TRBD2 aligns across 10 bases. CDR1 is MRHNA, CDR2 SNTAGT, per germline. The V gene end was trimmed by 7 bases and the J gene end by 5 bases; junction bases not matched to a gene: 5. The CDR3 has 14 amino acids. DNA of the CDR3: TGTGCCAGCACCCAGCGGGAGGGCCACAATGAGCAGTTCTTC. Translating it yields CASTQREGHNEQFF.

J is TRBJ1-1 and V is TRBV20-1; tentatively, D is TRBD1 (5 bases). Between the trimmed V and J ends, which lost 1 base and 6 bases, there was a span of 12 bases. The CDR3 length is 13 residues. CDR1 and CDR2 (germline): DFQATT, SNEGSKA (reference sequence). CDR3 nucleotide sequence: TGCAGTGCTAGAGTGGGGCCGGGATCTGAAGCTTTCTTT. Protein: CSARVGPGSEAFF.

The V call is TRBV5-1, the J call TRBJ2-2, with a possible D match to TRBD1 (6 bases). CDR3 length equals 17 residues. Per the germline V gene, CDR1 is SGHRS and CDR2 is YFSETQ. Trimming left V 3 bases short and J 2 bases short, with 17 bases between. CDR3 in amino acids: CASSSDPAGVNTGELFF. The CDR3 coding sequence is TGCGCCAGCAGCTCGGATCCGGCAGGGGTAAACACCGGGGAGCTGTTTTTT.

This clonotype was found a few times. The genes are TRBV20-1 and TRBJ2-7; 10 bases match TRBD2. Germline V gene lookup returns CDR1 DFQATT and CDR2 SNEGSKA (reference sequence). Trimming removed 0 bases from V and 7 bases from J; junction bases left unmatched: 9. The CDR3 totals 15 residues. The CDR3 protein is CSARDSLAGAKEQYF. The CDR3 nucleotides read TGCAGTGCTAGAGATTCCCTAGCGGGAGCAAAAGAGCAGTACTTC.

The rearrangement uses TRBV4-2 and TRBJ2-4; 7 nucleotides align to TRBD1. CDR1 LGHNA and CDR2 YNFKEQ come from the germline V gene. CDR3 length equals 14 residues. V lost 7 bases to trimming and J lost 3 bases; unmatched junction nucleotides: 6. The CDR3 region is CASNHGDSKNIQYF. The DNA of the CDR3 is TGTGCCAGCAACCATGGGGACAGCAAAAACATTCAGTACTTC.

The V call is TRBV9, the J call TRBJ2-7; weak D call: TRBD2 (5 bases). Trimming took 0 bases from V and 6 from J, leaving 13 bases between them. Germline V gene sequence: CDR1 SGDLS, CDR2 YYNGEE. CDR3 length: 14 residues. CDR3 DNA sequence: TGTGCCAGCAGCGTAGATGTGGGAGCGTCCGAGCAGTACTTC. Its translation: CASSVDVGASEQYF. Full variable domain (outside the CDR3, taken from reference TRBV9 and TRBJ2-7): DSGVTQTPKHLITATGQRVTLRCSPRSGDLSVYWYQQSLDQGLQFLIQYYNGEERAKGNILERFSAQQFPDLHSELNLSSLELGDSALYFCASSVDVGASEQYFGPGTRLTVT.

This clonotype was picked up many times. This chain links TRBV12-3 or TRBV12-4 with TRBJ1-1; D call uncertain. Trimming pared 7 bases from V and 0 bases from J, leaving 9 bases between. There are 13 residues in the CDR3. CDR3 DNA: TGTGCCAGCACTCAGTCACTGAACACTGAAGCTTTCTTT. Protein: CASTQSLNTEAFF.

This clonotype showed up just a few times. The CDR3 sequence is CASSPGAVQHEQFF. CDR3 in DNA: TGTGCCAGCTCACCAGGCGCCGTTCAGCATGAGCAGTTCTTC. The chain joins TRBV18 to TRBJ2-1; D unresolved. CDR1 and CDR2 (germline): KGHSH, LQKENI. CDR3 size: 14 residues. The V and J ends lost 2 bases and 8 bases respectively, with 13 bases between them. The entire variable domain, with the rest obtained from reference TRBV18 and TRBJ2-1, is as follows: NAGVMQNPRHLVRRRGQEARLRCSPMKGHSHVYWYRQLPEEGLKFMVYLQKENIIDESGMPKERFSAEFPKEGPSILRIQQVVRGDSAAYFCASSPGAVQHEQFFGPGTRLTVL.

This clonotype was counted only a few times. The chain uses TRBV18 and TRBJ1-1; weak D call: TRBD1 (5 bases). Trimming took off 2 bases at V and 0 bases at J, with 16 bases between the two ends. Germline CDR1 KGHSH, CDR2 LQKENI. This CDR3 is 17 amino acids long. The CDR3 DNA sequence: TGTGCCAGCTCACCAGGGTTGGCAGGGCCCATGAACACTGAAGCTTTCTTT. Its protein product is CASSPGLAGPMNTEAFF.

This clonotype was counted a few times. The V call is TRBV5-1, the J call TRBJ2-1, with 9 bases aligning to TRBD2. V lost 5 bases and J lost 2; bases outside the gene matches: 17. Germline CDR1 reads SGHRS; CDR2 reads YFSETQ. The CDR3 has 19 residues. The CDR3 region is CASSLRGGSGRAPYNEQFF. The DNA for the CDR3 is TGCGCCAGCAGTTTGCGGGGGGGTAGCGGGAGAGCTCCCTACAATGAGCAGTTCTTC.

This clonotype came up a few times. This CDR3 reads CASREGTADGYTF. CDR3 sequence (DNA): TGTGCCAGCAGGGAGGGGACAGCTGATGGCTACACCTTC. This chain connects TRBV6-1 to TRBJ1-2; 7 bases map to TRBD1. With V trimmed by 6 bases and J by 6 bases, 7 bases remained unmatched. Germline values: CDR1 MNHNS, CDR2 SASEGT. The CDR3 spans 13 residues.

The chain recombines TRBV6-1 with TRBJ2-6; weak D call: TRBD2 (5 bases). CDR3 length: 14 amino acids. Trimming removed 6 bases from V and 2 bases from J, with 8 bases in between. The germline V gene encodes CDR1 MNHNS and CDR2 SASEGT. The CDR3 protein is CASRPGTGANVLTF. The CDR3 bases are TGTGCCAGCAGACCGGGAACTGGGGCCAACGTCCTGACTTTC.

This clonotype was seen ten or more times. The V and J genes are TRBV25-1 and TRBJ2-1; D perhaps matches TRBD1 (5 bases). Trimming took 1 base from V and 2 from J, leaving 12 bases between them. This CDR3 region has 16 residues. CDR1 is MGHDK, CDR2 SYGVNS, per germline. Here the CDR3 DNA reads TGTGCCAGCAGTGAATCGGGCGGACAAGCCTACAATGAGCAGTTCTTC. Encoded protein: CASSESGGQAYNEQFF.

This clonotype showed up many times. The CDR3 DNA reads TGTGCCTCTAGGAGGGAGACTGAAGCTTTCTTT. Translated, it gives CASRRETEAFF. This chain links TRBV10-3 with TRBJ1-1; unclear D gene. This CDR3 has 11 residues. Trimming pared 11 bases from V and 5 bases from J, leaving 12 bases between. Germline V gives CDR1 ENHRY, CDR2 SYGVKD.